This is a list of T cell receptor beta chains from one sample in a study of OX40 agonist ivuxolimab in advanced cancers. Using immunoSEQ multiplex PCR, the repertoire was profiled, and TCRdb retains in-frame clones only, with some absent. The sample has 29,000 or so clones; approximately 90% are singletons. The sample consisted of CD4+ or CD8+ T cells sorted from blood, taken in a trial of the OX40 agonist ivuxolimab. Receptors originate from an adult with an advanced solid tumor such as melanoma, head and neck, liver or kidney cancer. The conserved cysteine and the conserved F or W are not part of the CDR3 here.

TRBV9,TRBJ1-2,ASSVAASGGGQGLRNGYT
TRBV5-1,TRBJ1-1,ASSSETGEWTEAF
TRBV5-6,TRBJ1-5,ASSLGGGDNQPQH
TRBV19,TRBJ2-1,ASRVTSGIYNEQF
TRBV11-2,TRBJ2-3,ASSSEGGPGLSTDTQY
TRBV27,TRBJ1-1,ASNFIGQGDTEAF
TRBV13,TRBJ1-2,ASSFGVRANYGYT
TRBV11-3,TRBJ2-1,ASSFSFNEQF
TRBV6-5,TRBJ1-4,ASSYEESTNEKLF
TRBV5-6,TRBJ1-2,ASSFPHRGANYGYT
TRBV9,TRBJ1-4,ASSVGGDEKLF
TRBV27,TRBJ2-5,ASSLSRGTGLPTQY
TRBV6-5,TRBJ1-1,ASSYGKANTEAF
TRBV27,TRBJ2-2,ASSPDRARTGELF
TRBV30,TRBJ2-1,ARRDYNEQF
TRBV9,TRBJ2-1,ASSVGGYGGTYNEQF